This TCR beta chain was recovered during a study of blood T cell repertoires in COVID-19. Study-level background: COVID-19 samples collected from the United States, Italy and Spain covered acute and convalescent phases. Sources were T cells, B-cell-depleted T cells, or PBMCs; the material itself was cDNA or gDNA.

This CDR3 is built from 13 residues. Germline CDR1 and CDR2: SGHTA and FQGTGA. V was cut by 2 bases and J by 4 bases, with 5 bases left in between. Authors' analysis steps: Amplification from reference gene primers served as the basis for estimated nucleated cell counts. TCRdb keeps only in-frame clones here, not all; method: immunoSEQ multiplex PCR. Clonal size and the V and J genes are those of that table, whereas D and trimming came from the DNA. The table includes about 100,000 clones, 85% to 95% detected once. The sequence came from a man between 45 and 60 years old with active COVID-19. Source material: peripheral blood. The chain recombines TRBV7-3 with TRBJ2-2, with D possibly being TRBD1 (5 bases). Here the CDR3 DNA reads TGTGCCAGCAGCTTAGACAGCACCGGGGAGCTGTTTTTT. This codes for CASSLDSTGELFF.